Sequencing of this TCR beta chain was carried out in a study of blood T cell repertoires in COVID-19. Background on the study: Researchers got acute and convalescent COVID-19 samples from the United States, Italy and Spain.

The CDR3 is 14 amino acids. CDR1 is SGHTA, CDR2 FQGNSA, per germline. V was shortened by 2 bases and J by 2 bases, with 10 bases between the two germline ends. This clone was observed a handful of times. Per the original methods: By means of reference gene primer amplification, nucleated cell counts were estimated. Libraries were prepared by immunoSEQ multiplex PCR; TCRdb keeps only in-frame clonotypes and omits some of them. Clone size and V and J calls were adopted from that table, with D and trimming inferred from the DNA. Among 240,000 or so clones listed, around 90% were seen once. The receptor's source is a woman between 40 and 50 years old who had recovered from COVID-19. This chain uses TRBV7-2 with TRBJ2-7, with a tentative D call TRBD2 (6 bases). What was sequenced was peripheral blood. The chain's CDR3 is CASSLKASAYEQYF. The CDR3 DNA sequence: TGTGCCAGCAGCTTAAAAGCTAGCGCCTACGAGCAGTACTTC.